Shown below are 29 T cell receptor beta chains from a single sample sequenced in a study of T cell repertoires in cytomegalovirus infection (dated by TCRdb to between 2018 and 2021). This specimen's treatment or condition label, per the study, means: in vitro stimulation with specific CMV peptide epitopes to enrich CMV-specific T cells. Sequencing relied on an Illumina HiSeq 1500. The raw public data were reprocessed by TCRdb itself: fastp quality trimming at Q25, MiXCR clonotype calling, in-frame beta chains only. Rows matching on CDR3 protein sequence are summarized as one entry with the most common DNA and genes. The sample records some 350,000 distinct CDR3 sequences, about 29% of which are singletons. The ten largest clones represent over 15% of the sample. The antigens for these receptors are not known. The source was cultured PBMCs, collected from culture after CMV antigen stimulation. These receptor sequences come from a human donor in good health (CMV status not recorded). Some clones in this sample may be carry-over from other donors' samples.

V usage is TRBV6-4 and J usage is TRBJ1-6; TRBD1 might be the D (5 bases). Trimming took off 0 bases at V and 7 bases at J, with 10 bases between the two ends. From germline, CDR1 is MRHNA and CDR2 SNTAGT. The CDR3 consists of 15 residues. CDR3 protein: CASSDSGRDNSPLHF. For the CDR3, the DNA is TGTGCCAGCAGTGACTCCGGCAGGGACAATTCACCCCTCCACTTT.

This clonotype was picked up a small number of times. V is TRBV7-2 and J is TRBJ2-2; D unclear. The germline gives CDR1 SGHTA, CDR2 FQGNSA. The CDR3 has 16 amino acids. Trimming shortened V by 1 base and J by 2 bases, and 11 bases separated the two germline ends. CDR3 sequence: CASSLVWSPNTGELFF. CDR3 nucleotide sequence: TGTGCCAGCAGCTTAGTGTGGAGTCCTAACACCGGGGAGCTGTTTTTT. The variable domain in full, completed from reference TRBV7-2 and TRBJ2-2, reads GAGVSQSPSNKVTEKGKDVELRCDPISGHTALYWYRQSLGQGLEFLIYFQGNSAPDKSGLPSDRFSAERTGGSVSTLTIQRTQQEDSAVYLCASSLVWSPNTGELFFGEGSRLTVL.

The gene calls are TRBV7-8 and TRBJ1-5; possible D gene TRBD1, 5 bases. The CDR3 length is 16 residues. Germline V gene lookup returns CDR1 SGHVS and CDR2 FQNEAQ. The V end was cut by 5 bases, the J end by 2 bases, with 16 bases between. Here the CDR3 reads CASSPRAPTGNQPQHF. For the CDR3, the DNA is TGTGCCAGCAGCCCCAGGGCCCCTACTGGCAATCAGCCCCAGCATTTT.

J is TRBJ1-1 and V is TRBV25-1, with D possibly being TRBD1 (5 bases). Germline V CDR1 and CDR2: MGHDK, SYGVNS. V was pared by 5 bases and J by 2 bases, with 15 bases between. The CDR3 is made up of 15 amino acids. The CDR3, as DNA: TGTGCCAGCAGTCTCCAGGTGGGGGTTAACACTGAAGCTTTCTTT. Its protein product is CASSLQVGVNTEAFF.

V usage is TRBV12-3 or TRBV12-4 and J usage is TRBJ1-2; unclear D gene. Trimming cost V 1 base and J 4 bases, with 7 bases left between them. The CDR3 extends over 13 amino acids. CDR3 sequence: CASSLDSSYGYTF. DNA of the CDR3: TGTGCCAGCAGTTTAGACAGTTCCTATGGCTACACCTTC.

This clonotype was counted between two and nine times. This chain connects TRBV12-3 or TRBV12-4 to TRBJ2-2, with TRBD1 identical over 9 bases. V dropped 1 base and J dropped 4; count of bases not matched to a gene: 1. The CDR3 is 15 amino acids. As DNA, the CDR3 is TGTGCCAGCAGTTTAGGGACAGGGGCCACCGGGGAGCTGTTTTTT. It yields the protein CASSLGTGATGELFF.

The chain links TRBV2 to TRBJ2-1; 9 positions match TRBD2. The junction had 8 bases not matched to a gene; V was cut back by 6 bases and J by 2 bases. The CDR3 is 16 residues long. The V gene's germline CDR1 is SNHLY and CDR2 FYNNEI. CDR3 protein: CASRRREGRPYNEQFF. As DNA, the CDR3 is TGTGCCAGCAGACGGCGGGAGGGTAGGCCCTACAATGAGCAGTTCTTC.

This clonotype was counted ten times or more. The chain links TRBV7-3 to TRBJ1-1, with unresolved D. Germline V gives CDR1 SGHTA, CDR2 FQGTGA. The ends were cut back, 1 base at V and 1 base at J, with 10 bases in the middle. The CDR3 has 15 residues. The CDR3 nucleotides read TGTGCCAGCAGCTTAAATGCGGCGGGGAACACTGAAGCTTTCTTT. Translated, it gives CASSLNAAGNTEAFF.

This chain connects TRBV19 to TRBJ1-2; a weak D match, TRBD1 (6 bases). V lost 7 bases, J lost 5 bases, and 20 bases lay in between. The length of the CDR3 is 15 residues. CDR1 and CDR2 (germline): LNHDA, SQIVND (reference sequence). The CDR3 DNA reads TGTGCCAGTACTCCCGCGGGACACCCAGCTTATGGCTACACCTTC. Residues: CASTPAGHPAYGYTF.

The table lists this clonotype with a few counts. The chain recombines TRBV12-3 or TRBV12-4 with TRBJ1-2; 10 bases fit TRBD1. The CDR3 sequence is 15 residues long. V lost 6 bases to trimming and J lost 3 bases; unmatched junction nucleotides: 7. The chain's CDR3 is CASRPRQGADYGYTF. The CDR3 DNA reads TGTGCCAGCAGGCCTCGACAGGGGGCTGACTATGGCTACACCTTC.

This clonotype came up a few times. The gene calls are TRBV18 and TRBJ2-4; 7 nucleotides agree with TRBD1. V shed 2 bases, J shed 8 bases, and the junction held 12 bases outside the gene matches. In germline, CDR1 is KGHSH, CDR2 LQKENI. CDR3 length: 16 residues. CDR3 in DNA: TGTGCCAGCTCACCAGCCACAGGGGTGGAGAGGTACATTCAGTACTTC. Residues: CASSPATGVERYIQYF.

The V gene is TRBV7-2, the J gene TRBJ2-1; D could derive from TRBD1 or TRBD2 (6 bases each). There are 16 residues in the CDR3. Germline V CDR1 and CDR2: SGHTA, FQGNSA. V lost 5 bases to trimming and J lost 1 base, with 15 bases between them. Here the CDR3 reads CASSPSRGHSYNEQFF. The CDR3 DNA follows: TGTGCCAGCAGCCCTTCCCGGGGGCATTCCTACAATGAGCAGTTCTTC.

V and J are TRBV29-1 and TRBJ2-6; D may correspond to TRBD1 or TRBD2 (5 bases each). Trimming shortened V by 6 bases and J by 0 bases, and 12 bases separated the two germline ends. Germline CDR1 is SQVTM and CDR2 is ANQGSEA. This CDR3 spans 15 amino acids. CDR3 nucleotide sequence: TGCAGCGTGAGGGACCAGGGCTCTGGGGCCAACGTCCTGACTTTC. Translating it yields CSVRDQGSGANVLTF.

The V and J genes are TRBV19 and TRBJ1-4, with TRBD1 matching 7 bases. The CDR3 is 17 amino acids. Trimming at V came to 7 bases and at J to 8 bases, leaving 19 bases not matched to a gene. In germline, CDR1 is LNHDA, CDR2 SQIVND (reference sequence). In DNA, the CDR3 is TGTGCCAGTACTAGGGGGACAGCGGACTTCACCGGGGAAAAACTGTTTTTT. Residues: CASTRGTADFTGEKLFF.

The rearrangement links TRBV7-2 to TRBJ1-5; no definite D call. Germline V gene lookup returns CDR1 SGHTA and CDR2 FQGNSA. The length of the CDR3 is 15 residues. The V and J ends lost 5 bases and 0 bases respectively, with 11 bases between them. CDR3 sequence reads: CASSPRPSSNQPQHF. The CDR3 bases are TGTGCCAGCAGCCCCCGGCCCAGTAGCAATCAGCCCCAGCATTTT. The variable domain in full, completed from reference TRBV7-2 and TRBJ1-5, reads GAGVSQSPSNKVTEKGKDVELRCDPISGHTALYWYRQSLGQGLEFLIYFQGNSAPDKSGLPSDRFSAERTGGSVSTLTIQRTQQEDSAVYLCASSPRPSSNQPQHFGDGTRLSIL.

The rearrangement uses TRBV6-1 and TRBJ2-3; D uncertain. The CDR3 length is 13 residues. V gave up 8 bases and J gave up 0 bases, with 9 bases separating them. The V gene's germline CDR1 is MNHNS and CDR2 SASEGT. The DNA for the CDR3 is TGTGCCAGCTCGGAAGCTAGCACAGATACGCAGTATTTT. It encodes CASSEASTDTQYF.

This clonotype was observed a few times. The V gene is TRBV15, the J gene TRBJ2-3, with D hard to call. The CDR3 is 14 amino acids. CDR1 and CDR2 from the germline V gene are LNHNV and YYDKDF (reference sequence). The V gene lost 1 base and the J gene lost 0 bases, with 5 bases spanning the gap. The CDR3 loop reads CATSRGRSTDTQYF. DNA for the CDR3: TGTGCCACCAGCAGAGGGAGAAGCACAGATACGCAGTATTTT.

CDR3 nucleotides: TGTGCCAGTAGTATCACCCCGGGCGTCCCCTACGAGCAGTACTTC. This gives the protein CASSITPGVPYEQYF. The gene calls are TRBV19 and TRBJ2-7; D is undetermined. V was cut by 3 bases and J by 2 bases, with 14 bases left in between. The CDR3 totals 15 residues. The germline CDR1 and CDR2 sequences are LNHDA and SQIVND (reference sequence).

The chain recombines TRBV10-2 with TRBJ2-7; D is uncertain. Trimming cost V 2 bases and J 7 bases, with 12 bases left between them. CDR3 size: 13 residues. From germline, CDR1 is WSHSY and CDR2 SAAADI. CDR3 protein: CASSEVKGGEQYF. The CDR3 bases are TGCGCCAGCAGTGAGGTAAAGGGCGGTGAGCAGTACTTC.

This clonotype was seen only a few times. The chain is built from TRBV14 and TRBJ2-1; D is uncertain. V lost 8 bases and J lost 0, with 14 bases in between. Per the germline V gene, CDR1 is SGHDN and CDR2 is FVKESK. This CDR3 spans 15 amino acids. The CDR3 loop reads CASSTEWGSYNEQFF. The CDR3 DNA reads as TGTGCCAGCTCTACGGAGTGGGGCTCCTACAATGAGCAGTTCTTC. Looking up the rest from reference TRBV14 and TRBJ2-1 gives the full variable domain: EAGVTQFPSHSVIEKGQTVTLRCDPISGHDNLYWYRRVMGKEIKFLLHFVKESKQDESGMPNNRFLAERTGGTYSTLKVQPAELEDSGVYFCASSTEWGSYNEQFFGPGTRLTVL.

This clonotype was detected only a few times. This chain joins TRBV20-1 and TRBJ2-7; 8 bases map to TRBD2. Germline V gives CDR1 DFQATT, CDR2 SNEGSKA (reference sequence). With 6 bases clipped from V and 0 bases from J, the junction kept 7 bases outside the gene matches. There are 14 residues in the CDR3. The CDR3 coding sequence is TGCAGTGCCGGGAGGGGGTGGTACTCCTACGAGCAGTACTTC. This gives the protein CSAGRGWYSYEQYF.

This clonotype has a count of ten or more. The CDR3, as DNA: TGTGCCAGCAGCCTACAAGGACGGCTAAACTATGGCTACACCTTC. Translation: CASSLQGRLNYGYTF. The chain combines TRBV7-8 with TRBJ1-2, with D hard to call. V lost 5 bases and J 2 bases, leaving 15 bases between the germline ends. CDR3 size: 15 residues. CDR1 is SGHVS and CDR2 is FQNEAQ in the germline V gene.

This clonotype appeared a few times. V and J are TRBV4-1 and TRBJ1-5; tentatively, D is TRBD1 (5 bases). The CDR3 length is 17 residues. CDR1 and CDR2 (germline): MGHRA, YSYEKL. The germline V and J ends were trimmed by 4 bases and 2 bases, with 18 bases remaining between them. The CDR3 spells CASSPGRARAGNQPQHF. The CDR3 DNA reads TGCGCCAGCAGCCCCGGCCGGGCCAGGGCGGGCAATCAGCCCCAGCATTTT.

This clonotype was recorded many times. This sequence joins TRBV10-3 and TRBJ1-1; D is uncertain. The germline V and J ends were trimmed by 0 bases and 9 bases, with 11 bases remaining between them. The CDR3 extends over 13 amino acids. The germline CDR1 and CDR2 sequences are ENHRY and SYGVKD. CDR3 amino acids: CAISESEKNQAFF. The CDR3 nucleotides are TGTGCCATCAGTGAGTCCGAGAAGAACCAAGCTTTCTTT.

This sequence joins TRBV7-4 and TRBJ1-2, with D perhaps TRBD1 (6 bases). The germline V and J ends were trimmed by 4 bases and 4 bases, with 16 bases remaining between them. The CDR3 is made up of 15 amino acids. Germline-derived CDR1 and CDR2 are SGHVT and SQSDAQ. As DNA, the CDR3 is TGTGCCAGCAGCTCGCCGAGGGGGGCGAGCTATGGCTACACCTTC. This translates into CASSSPRGASYGYTF. Using reference TRBV7-4 and TRBJ1-2 for the parts outside the CDR3, the full variable domain is GAGVSQSPRYKVAKRGRDVALRCDSISGHVTLYWYRQTLGQGSEVLTYSQSDAQRDKSGRPSGRFSAERPERSVSTLKIQRTEQGDSAVYLCASSSPRGASYGYTFGSGTRLTVV.

This clonotype was observed a few times. The CDR3 sequence is CASKLGLAGGPVICAAYNEQFF. DNA of the CDR3: TGTGCCAGCAAATTAGGACTAGCGGGAGGGCCGGTTATCTGTGCAGCCTACAATGAGCAGTTCTTC. The chain couples TRBV25-1 to TRBJ2-1; 15 bases line up with TRBD2. The CDR3 consists of 22 residues. Germline values: CDR1 MGHDK, CDR2 SYGVNS. The trim removed 7 bases at V and 2 bases at J, leaving 21 bases unmatched. Combining the CDR3 with reference TRBV25-1 and TRBJ2-1 gives the whole variable domain EADIYQTPRYLVIGTGKKITLECSQTMGHDKMYWYQQDPGMELHLIHYSYGVNSTEKGDLSSESTVSRIRTEHFPLTLESARPSHTSQYLCASKLGLAGGPVICAAYNEQFFGPGTRLTVL.

This clonotype was picked up a small number of times. V and J are TRBV5-6 and TRBJ2-6; 8 bases line up with TRBD2. This CDR3 region has 15 residues. Germline-derived CDR1 and CDR2 are SGHDT and YYEEEE. V lost 7 bases, J lost 4 bases, and 7 bases stayed unmatched. CDR3 in amino acids: CASSGGREGANVLTF. In DNA form, the CDR3 reads TGTGCCAGCTCGGGGGGGCGAGAAGGGGCCAACGTCCTGACTTTC. The full variable domain, with the rest looked up from reference TRBV5-6 and TRBJ2-6, is DAGVTQSPTHLIKTRGQQVTLRCSPKSGHDTVSWYQQALGQGPQFIFQYYEEEERQRGNFPDRFSGHQFPNYSSELNVNALLLGDSALYLCASSGGREGANVLTFGAGSRLTVL.

At least ten counts were recorded for this clonotype. The CDR3 DNA follows: TGTGCCAGCAGCTTCGCGGGAGTGGGCACAGATACGCAGTATTTT. It encodes CASSFAGVGTDTQYF. The V and J genes are TRBV7-2 and TRBJ2-3, with TRBD2 matching 7 bases. V trimming: 3 bases; J trimming: 1 base; junction bases outside the gene matches: 4. The CDR3 extends over 15 amino acids. The germline gives CDR1 SGHTA, CDR2 FQGNSA.

V gene TRBV19 combines with J gene TRBJ2-3; D possibly matches TRBD1 or TRBD2 (5 bases each). This CDR3 comprises 14 residues. Germline CDR1 LNHDA, CDR2 SQIVND (reference sequence). V was clipped by 4 bases and J by 4 bases, with 12 bases between them. The CDR3 sequence: CASSRGMLADTQYF. The CDR3 nucleotides are TGTGCCAGTAGTAGGGGGATGTTAGCAGATACGCAGTATTTT.